One sample yielded the 7 T cell receptor beta chains listed below, sequenced in a study of CD8 T cells in ankylosing spondylitis. Broader study findings: It appeared that ankylosing spondylitis blood was characterized by a TCR beta motif of several highly homologous variants.

No cognate antigen is known for these TCRs. TCRdb used MiXCR to reprocess the 5' RACE reads, holding one entry per CDR3 protein. This table holds over 200,000 distinct CDR3 sequences, around 20% found once. The source material was blood, either unsorted or a sorted T cell fraction (not recorded which). The receptors derive from a male donor with ankylosing spondylitis.

The table lists this clonotype with a few counts. The V and J genes are TRBV20-1 and TRBJ2-1; TRBD1 agrees at 7 bases. Germline V gene data show CDR1 as DFQATT and CDR2 as SNEGSKA (reference sequence). Trimming at V came to 7 bases and at J to 3 bases, leaving 9 bases not matched to a gene. The CDR3 is 14 residues long. DNA of the CDR3: TGCAGTGTTAAGACCGGGACAGACTACAATGAGCAGTTCTTC. It is translated as CSVKTGTDYNEQFF.

The chain couples TRBV12-3 or TRBV12-4 to TRBJ1-4; 7 bases map to TRBD1. With V trimmed by 6 bases and J by 7 bases, 11 bases remained unmatched. CDR3 length equals 15 residues. The CDR3 reads CASSRPGTAGEKLFF. For the CDR3, the DNA is TGTGCCAGCAGCCGCCCCGGGACAGCTGGTGAAAAACTGTTTTTT.

This chain connects TRBV4-1 to TRBJ2-1; D uncertain. The germline gives CDR1 MGHRA, CDR2 YSYEKL. CDR3 length: 15 amino acids. Trimming shortened V by 3 bases and J by 5 bases, and 14 bases separated the two germline ends. In DNA form, the CDR3 reads TGCGCCAGCAGCCACCTCGCGCCCTTAAACAATGAGCAGTTCTTC. Its protein is CASSHLAPLNNEQFF.

The CDR3 DNA is TGTGCCAGCTCTAGTGTTGTCTACAATGAGCAGTTCTTC. Amino acids: CASSSVVYNEQFF. The J gene is TRBJ2-1, the V gene TRBV12-3 or TRBV12-4; D gene ambiguous. The CDR3 covers 13 residues. Trimming removed 8 bases from V and 3 bases from J, with 11 bases in between.

In its sample, this clonotype was seen a few times. This chain joins TRBV5-1 and TRBJ2-7, with D uncertain. The germline V and J ends were trimmed by 0 bases and 2 bases, with 15 bases remaining between them. This CDR3 is 16 amino acids long. CDR1 and CDR2 from the germline V gene are SGHRS and YFSETQ. This CDR3 is CASSLAIGIPTYEQYF. The CDR3 DNA sequence: TGCGCCAGCAGCTTGGCCATAGGTATCCCAACCTACGAGCAGTACTTC.

The chain recombines TRBV7-9 with TRBJ2-1, with a possible D match to TRBD1 (6 bases). V lost 5 bases, J lost 6 bases, and 11 bases lay in between. The CDR3 contains 13 residues. CDR1 SEHNR and CDR2 FQNEAQ come from the germline V gene (reference sequence). The CDR3: CASSIWTANEQFF. The CDR3 DNA is TGTGCCAGCAGCATCTGGACAGCCAATGAGCAGTTCTTC.

This clonotype occurred a few times. In DNA, the CDR3 is TGCGCCAGCAGCCTCCTGACAGGACAAGAGACCCAGTACTTC. It codes for CASSLLTGQETQYF. This chain links TRBV4-1 with TRBJ2-5; possible D gene TRBD1, 6 bases. Germline V gene sequence: CDR1 MGHRA, CDR2 YSYEKL. The CDR3 runs to 14 residues. The V and J ends lost 4 bases and 2 bases respectively, with 11 bases between them.